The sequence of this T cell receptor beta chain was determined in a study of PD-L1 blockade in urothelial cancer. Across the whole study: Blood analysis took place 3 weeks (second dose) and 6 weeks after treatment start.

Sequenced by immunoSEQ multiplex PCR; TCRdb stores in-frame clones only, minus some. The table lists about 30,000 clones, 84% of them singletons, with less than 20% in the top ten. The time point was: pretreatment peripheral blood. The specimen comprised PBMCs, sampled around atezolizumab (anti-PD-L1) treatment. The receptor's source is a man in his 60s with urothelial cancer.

This chain's CDR3 is CATSRPGQGHYEQYF. The CDR3 coding sequence is TGTGCCACCAGCAGACCGGGACAGGGGCACTACGAGCAGTACTTC. V gene TRBV15 combines with J gene TRBJ2-7; 10 bases fit TRBD1. Per the germline V gene, CDR1 is LNHNV and CDR2 is YYDKDF (reference sequence). The junction had 4 bases not matched to a gene; V was cut back by 2 bases and J by 3 bases. CDR3 length: 15 residues.